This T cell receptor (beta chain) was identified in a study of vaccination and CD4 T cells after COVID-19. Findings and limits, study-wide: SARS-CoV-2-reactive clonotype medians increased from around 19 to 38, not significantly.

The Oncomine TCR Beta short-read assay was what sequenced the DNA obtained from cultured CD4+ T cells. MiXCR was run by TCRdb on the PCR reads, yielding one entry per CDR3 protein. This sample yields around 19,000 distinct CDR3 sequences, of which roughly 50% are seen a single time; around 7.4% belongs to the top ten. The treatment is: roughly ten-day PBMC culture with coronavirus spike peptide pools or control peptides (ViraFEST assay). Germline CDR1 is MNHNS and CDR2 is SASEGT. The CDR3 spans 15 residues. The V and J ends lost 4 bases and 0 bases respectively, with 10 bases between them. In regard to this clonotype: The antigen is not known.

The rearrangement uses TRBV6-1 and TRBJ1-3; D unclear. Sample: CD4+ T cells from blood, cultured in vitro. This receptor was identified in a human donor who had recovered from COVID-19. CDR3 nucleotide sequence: TGTGCCAGCAGTGGAGCTACTGGCTCTGGAAACACCATATATTTT. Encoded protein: CASSGATGSGNTIYF.